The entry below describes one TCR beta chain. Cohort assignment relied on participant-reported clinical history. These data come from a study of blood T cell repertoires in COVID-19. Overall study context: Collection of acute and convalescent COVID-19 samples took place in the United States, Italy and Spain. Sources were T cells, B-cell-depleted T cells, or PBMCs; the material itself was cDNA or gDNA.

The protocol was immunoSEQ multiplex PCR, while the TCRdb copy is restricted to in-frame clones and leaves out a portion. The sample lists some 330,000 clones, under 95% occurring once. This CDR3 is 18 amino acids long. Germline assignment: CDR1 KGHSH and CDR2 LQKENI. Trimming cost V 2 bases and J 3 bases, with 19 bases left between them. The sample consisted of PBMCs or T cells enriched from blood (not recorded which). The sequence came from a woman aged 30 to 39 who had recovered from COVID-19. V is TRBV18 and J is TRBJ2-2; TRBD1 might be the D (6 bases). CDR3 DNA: TGTGCCAGCTCACCATATCTGCCGAGCCCAGGGGACACCGGGGAGCTGTTTTTT. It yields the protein CASSPYLPSPGDTGELFF.